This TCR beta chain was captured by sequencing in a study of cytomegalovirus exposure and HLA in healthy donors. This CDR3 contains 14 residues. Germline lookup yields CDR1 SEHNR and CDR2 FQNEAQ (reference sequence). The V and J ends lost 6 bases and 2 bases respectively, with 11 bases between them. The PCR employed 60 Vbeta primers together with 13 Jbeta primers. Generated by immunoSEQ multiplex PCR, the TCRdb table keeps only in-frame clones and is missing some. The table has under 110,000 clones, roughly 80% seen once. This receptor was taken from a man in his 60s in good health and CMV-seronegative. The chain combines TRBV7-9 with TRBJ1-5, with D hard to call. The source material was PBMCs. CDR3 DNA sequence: TGTGCCAGCAGTTCCGCCGGTGGCAATCAGCCCCAGCATTTT. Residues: CASSSAGGNQPQHF.